These 25 T cell receptor beta chains were all obtained from the same sample, sequenced in a study of T cells in localized non-small cell lung cancer. Profiled with immunoSEQ multiplex PCR; TCRdb holds only in-frame clones, not every one. Here the sample spans around 2,800 clones, around 26% being singletons. The sample consisted of lung tumor tissue, taken before any cancer treatment. The receptors originated from a male donor at least 60 years old with stage I lung adenocarcinoma.

The chain couples TRBV14 to TRBJ2-1; D is ambiguous. The ends were cut back, 4 bases at V and 8 bases at J, with 15 bases in the middle. CDR1 is SGHDN, CDR2 FVKESK, per germline. The CDR3 loop spans 14 amino acids. CDR3 sequence reads: CASSPALASDEQFF. DNA of the CDR3: TGTGCCAGCAGCCCCGCCTTGGCGTCGGATGAGCAGTTCTTC.

By share of the sample, this clone is large (0.1 to 1%). The chain couples TRBV11-3 to TRBJ1-1, with TRBD1 identical over 7 bases. Germline V gene lookup returns CDR1 SGHNT and CDR2 YENEEA. The CDR3 contains 14 residues. Trimming removed 6 bases from V and 4 bases from J; junction bases left unmatched: 8. The CDR3 spells CASRHRQGGTEAFF. The CDR3 DNA follows: TGTGCCAGCAGACACAGACAGGGTGGCACTGAAGCTTTCTTT.

This chain links TRBV6-8 with TRBJ1-5; D ambiguous. V was cut by 5 bases and J by 11 bases, with 16 bases left in between. Germline V gene sequence: CDR1 MNHGY, CDR2 SAAAGT. The CDR3 spans 13 residues. In DNA form, the CDR3 reads TGTGCCAGCAGTCTCACGGACGGTGAAGCCCAGCATTTT. Its protein product is CASSLTDGEAQHF.

This clone was detected only a few times. The CDR3 DNA sequence: TGTGCCAGTAGTATATTTGGGACAGGGAGTATGAACACTGAAGCTTTCTTT. Residues: CASSIFGTGSMNTEAFF. The chain employs TRBV19 and TRBJ1-1; 9 bases are shared with TRBD1. CDR3 length: 17 amino acids. Germline CDR1 reads LNHDA; CDR2 reads SQIVND (reference sequence). V shed 2 bases and J 0 bases; nucleotides not matched to a gene: 7.

This clone was seen a handful of times. The chain is built from TRBV18 and TRBJ2-3, with a weak D call TRBD2 (5 bases). Germline V lookup: CDR1 KGHSH, CDR2 LQKENI. V was cut by 5 bases and J by 4 bases, with 13 bases left in between. The CDR3 loop spans 14 amino acids. CDR3 DNA: TGTGCCAGCTCAATAGAGGGCCTGGCAGATACGCAGTATTTT. This codes for CASSIEGLADTQYF.

This clone was found a few times. This chain connects TRBV18 to TRBJ1-1; perhaps TRBD1 as D (6 bases). There are 13 residues in the CDR3. Trimming removed 6 bases at V and 4 bases at J, with 12 bases between. Germline CDR1 is KGHSH and CDR2 is LQKENI. The CDR3: CASSPSGVTEAFF. The CDR3 DNA is TGTGCCAGCTCCCCCTCAGGGGTCACTGAAGCTTTCTTT.

The chain joins TRBV19 to TRBJ2-3; D unresolved. This CDR3 spans 11 amino acids. Trimming cost V 10 bases and J 6 bases, with 11 bases left between them. The germline V gene encodes CDR1 LNHDA and CDR2 SQIVND (reference sequence). CDR3 bases: TGTGCCATCCATAAAGGGGATACGCAGTATTTT. Translated, it gives CAIHKGDTQYF.

The V and J genes are TRBV9 and TRBJ2-3, with D unclear. V lost 1 base and J lost 2, with 11 bases in between. CDR1 is SGDLS, CDR2 YYNGEE, per germline. CDR3 length: 15 residues. CDR3 coding DNA: TGTGCCAGCAGCGTACGGAACCTTCCCACAGATACGCAGTATTTT. The encoded protein is CASSVRNLPTDTQYF.

This chain links TRBV28 with TRBJ2-7, with D possibly being TRBD1 or TRBD2 (6 bases each). Trimming removed 3 bases at V and 1 base at J, with 13 bases between. The CDR3 is 15 amino acids. Germline V gene lookup returns CDR1 MDHEN and CDR2 SYDVKM. Here the CDR3 reads CASSLVGGPSYEQYF. CDR3 bases: TGTGCCAGCAGTTTGGTGGGGGGCCCGTCCTACGAGCAGTACTTC.

This chain uses TRBV6-8 with TRBJ1-5; a possible D gene is TRBD1 (5 bases). The CDR3 has 13 amino acids. V was cut by 5 bases and J by 3 bases, with 8 bases left in between. The germline V gene encodes CDR1 MNHGY and CDR2 SAAAGT. CDR3 bases: TGTGCCAGCAGTCGGGGGACCAATCAGCCCCAGCATTTT. Its protein product is CASSRGTNQPQHF.

This chain links TRBV6-8 with TRBJ2-7; 8 bases agree with TRBD1. CDR3 length: 13 residues. Germline V gene data show CDR1 as MNHGY and CDR2 as SAAAGT. The J segment lost 3 bases and the V segment lost 5 bases, leaving 3 bases of the junction unmatched. This CDR3 reads CASSRGQGYEQYF. The DNA for the CDR3 is TGTGCCAGCAGTAGAGGACAGGGCTACGAGCAGTACTTC.

This clone has a handful of counts. The CDR3 sequence: CASSESGTGTYEQYF. Written as DNA, the CDR3 is TGTGCCAGCAGTGAAAGCGGGACAGGGACCTACGAGCAGTACTTC. The chain carries TRBV9 and TRBJ2-7; TRBD1 matches at 9 bases. Looked up from germline, CDR1 is SGDLS and CDR2 is YYNGEE. The CDR3 covers 15 residues. J was trimmed by 2 bases and V by 5 bases; bases with no gene match: 8.

By share, this clone ranks as medium-sized. CDR3 in DNA: TGTGCCAGCAGCTCCGGGACGGTCTACAATGAGCAGTTCTTC. It encodes CASSSGTVYNEQFF. The V gene is TRBV11-3, the J gene TRBJ2-1; possibly TRBD1 or TRBD2 for D (5 bases each). There are 14 residues in the CDR3. V gave up 4 bases and J gave up 3 bases, with 10 bases separating them. From germline, CDR1 is SGHNT and CDR2 YENEEA.

CDR3 sequence reads: CASSSRAGGGRDTQYF. The CDR3, as DNA: TGTGCCAGCAGCTCCAGAGCGGGGGGCGGCCGTGACACGCAGTATTTT. This chain connects TRBV9 to TRBJ2-3; 9 bases map to TRBD2. The CDR3 sequence is 16 residues long. J lost 9 bases, V lost 4 bases, and 15 bases had no gene match. CDR1 SGDLS and CDR2 YYNGEE come from the germline V gene.

This clone has just a few counts. CDR3 region: CASATGLPGNTIYF. The CDR3 region has the DNA TGTGCCAGCGCCACAGGGCTCCCCGGAAACACCATATATTTT. The V gene is TRBV18, the J gene TRBJ1-3, with TRBD1 as a possible D gene (6 bases). V was shortened by 8 bases and J by 4 bases, with 15 bases between the two germline ends. Germline CDR1 is KGHSH and CDR2 is LQKENI. The CDR3 has 14 amino acids.

This clone was seen a few times. The chain carries TRBV19 and TRBJ1-1, with no clear D. Germline V CDR1 and CDR2: LNHDA, SQIVND (reference sequence). V gave up 7 bases and J gave up 0 bases, with 12 bases separating them. This CDR3 comprises 14 residues. CDR3 loop: CASKRDGVNTEAFF. The CDR3 region has the DNA TGTGCCAGTAAGCGGGATGGGGTGAACACTGAAGCTTTCTTT.

In this sample, this clone turned up once. The CDR3 protein is CASSYLGGMNEQFF. The CDR3 DNA sequence: TGTGCCAGCAGTTACTTGGGGGGGATGAATGAGCAGTTCTTC. The chain couples TRBV6-8 to TRBJ2-1; 7 bases fit TRBD2. CDR3 length: 14 residues. CDR1 MNHGY and CDR2 SAAAGT come from the germline V gene. The J segment lost 7 bases and the V segment lost 1 base, leaving 4 bases of the junction unmatched.

The chain employs TRBV5-1 and TRBJ2-5, with 10 bases fitting TRBD1. With V trimmed by 4 bases and J by 1 base, 4 bases remained unmatched. Germline assignment: CDR1 SGHRS and CDR2 YFSETQ. This CDR3 is 15 amino acids long. The CDR3 is CASSPDRGPQETQYF. CDR3 bases: TGCGCCAGCAGCCCCGACAGGGGGCCCCAAGAGACCCAGTACTTC.

The chain has TRBV6-8 and TRBJ2-5, with TRBD2 identical over 16 bases. The CDR3 consists of 15 residues. CDR1 and CDR2 from the germline V gene are MNHGY and SAAAGT. V shed 6 bases and J 6 bases; nucleotides not matched to a gene: 4. The CDR3 DNA follows: TGTGCCAGCAGGGGGGGACTAGCGGGGGGGCAGACCCAGTACTTC. Translation gives CASRGGLAGGQTQYF.

V gene TRBV29-1 combines with J gene TRBJ1-1, with D unclear. Germline CDR1 is SQVTM and CDR2 is ANQGSEA. The V end was cut by 7 bases, the J end by 8 bases, with 14 bases between. This CDR3 comprises 11 residues. The CDR3, as DNA: TGCAGCGGAGCTTCTACCCGGGAAGCTTTCTTT. This sequence encodes CSGASTREAFF.

Relative to its sample, this clone is large. This chain's CDR3 is CASSLEALPNTGELFF. In nucleotides, the CDR3 is TGTGCCAGCAGCTTAGAGGCCCTACCGAACACCGGGGAGCTGTTTTTT. V gene TRBV11-3 combines with J gene TRBJ2-2; D not certain. CDR1 SGHNT and CDR2 YENEEA come from the germline V gene. The CDR3 length is 16 residues. V was cut by 0 bases and J by 0 bases, with 8 bases left in between.

This clone was observed a few times. V usage is TRBV19 and J usage is TRBJ2-7; 8 bases are shared with TRBD2. V shed 7 bases, J shed 1 base, and the junction held 9 bases outside the gene matches. Germline V lookup: CDR1 LNHDA, CDR2 SQIVND (reference sequence). This CDR3 has 15 residues. In DNA, the CDR3 is TGTGCCAGTACCCGAAGCGGGGGTGAGTCCTACGAGCAGTACTTC. Translated: CASTRSGGESYEQYF. The variable domain in full, with the rest retrieved from reference TRBV19 and TRBJ2-7, is DGGITQSPKYLFRKEGQNVTLSCEQNLNHDAMYWYRQDPGQGLRLIYYSQIVNDFQKGDIAEGYSVSREKKESFPLTVTSAQKNPTAFYLCASTRSGGESYEQYFGPGTRLTVT.

This clone counts as medium-sized. The chain recombines TRBV9 with TRBJ2-3; D is possibly TRBD1 (5 bases). V gave up 4 bases and J gave up 6 bases, with 15 bases separating them. Germline V lookup: CDR1 SGDLS, CDR2 YYNGEE. This CDR3 spans 14 amino acids. CDR3 sequence (DNA): TGTGCCAGCAGCTCCTGGGCAGGGTTGGATACGCAGTATTTT. Translating it yields CASSSWAGLDTQYF. Together with reference TRBV9 and TRBJ2-3, the CDR3 gives the full variable domain: DSGVTQTPKHLITATGQRVTLRCSPRSGDLSVYWYQQSLDQGLQFLIQYYNGEERAKGNILERFSAQQFPDLHSELNLSSLELGDSALYFCASSSWAGLDTQYFGPGTRLTVL.

This clone showed up just a few times. The chain joins TRBV7-7 to TRBJ1-3; D uncertain. The CDR3 contains 16 residues. V dropped 4 bases and J dropped 0 bases, with 13 bases sitting between them. The germline V gene encodes CDR1 SSHAT and CDR2 FNYEAQ (reference sequence). CDR3 sequence reads: CASSSTADFSGNTIYF. For the CDR3, the DNA is TGTGCCAGCAGCTCCACCGCTGATTTCTCTGGAAACACCATATATTTT.

This clone turned up a few times. CDR3 in amino acids: CASSGDLGQAIYGYTF. The CDR3 bases are TGTGCCAGCAGTGGTGATCTGGGGCAGGCAATCTATGGCTACACCTTC. V usage is TRBV19 and J usage is TRBJ1-2; tentative D call: TRBD1 (5 bases). This CDR3 comprises 16 residues. The germline CDR1 and CDR2 sequences are LNHDA and SQIVND (reference sequence). The germline V and J ends were trimmed by 9 bases and 4 bases, with 24 bases remaining between them.